The sequence of this T cell receptor (beta chain) was determined in a study of blood T cell repertoires in COVID-19. Background on the study: Sample material is recorded as cDNA or gDNA derived from T cells, B-cell-depleted T cells, or PBMCs.

From germline, CDR1 is KGHSH and CDR2 LQKENI. This CDR3 spans 14 amino acids. Losses at the gene ends were 6 bases for V and 6 bases for J; bases not matched to a gene: 9. This table comes from immunoSEQ multiplex PCR, and its TCRdb copy is limited to in-frame clones, with some not included. This repertoire shows 100,000 to 150,000 clones, 85% found once; its top ten account for around 27%. The sequence was collected from a woman at least 80 years old with acute or convalescent COVID-19. Material: peripheral blood. This chain links TRBV18 with TRBJ2-3; the match to TRBD2 covers 7 bases. CDR3 amino acids: CASSPTGGGDTQYF. CDR3 DNA sequence: TGTGCCAGCTCCCCCACGGGAGGCGGGGATACGCAGTATTTT.